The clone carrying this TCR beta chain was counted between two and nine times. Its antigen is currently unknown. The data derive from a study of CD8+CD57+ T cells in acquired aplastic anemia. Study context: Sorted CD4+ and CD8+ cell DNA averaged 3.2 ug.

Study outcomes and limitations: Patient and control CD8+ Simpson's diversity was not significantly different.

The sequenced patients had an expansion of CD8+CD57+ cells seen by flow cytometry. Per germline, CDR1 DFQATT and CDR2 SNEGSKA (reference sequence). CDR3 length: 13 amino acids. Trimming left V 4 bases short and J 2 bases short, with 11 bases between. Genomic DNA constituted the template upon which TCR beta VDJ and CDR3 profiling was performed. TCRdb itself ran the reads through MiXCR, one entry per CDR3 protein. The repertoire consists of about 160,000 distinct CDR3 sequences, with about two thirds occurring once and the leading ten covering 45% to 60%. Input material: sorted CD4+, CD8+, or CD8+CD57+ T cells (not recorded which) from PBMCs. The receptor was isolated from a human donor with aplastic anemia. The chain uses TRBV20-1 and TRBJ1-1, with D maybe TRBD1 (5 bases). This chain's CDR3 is CSAKGRLNTEAFF. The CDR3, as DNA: TGCAGTGCTAAGGGACGGCTAAACACTGAAGCTTTCTTT.